A selection of T cell receptor beta chains follows, all from one sample in a study of regulatory T cells in long-lasting Graves disease. Each CDR3 protein is one row after TCRdb ran MiXCR on the multiplex PCR reads. This table holds 400,000 or so distinct CDR3 sequences, 23% found once. The material sequenced was peripheral blood mononuclear cells (PBMCs), taken when the disease was refractory, from a patient treated with antithyroid drugs. These TCRs come from a female donor with Graves disease. CDR3s include the opening cysteine and the closing phenylalanine or tryptophan. The order of the fields is V gene, D gene, clone size, J gene, CDR3 DNA, CDR3 protein. The D gene is left open where the match is weak. A row's size may be missing; if present it is once, few, many or a size class.

TRBV11-2	NA	many	TRBJ2-7	TGTGCCAGCAGCCCTAGCGCCGGCCGGTACGAGCAGTACTTC	CASSPSAGRYEQYF
TRBV11-2	TRBD2	many	TRBJ2-7	TGTGCCAGCAGCTTCGGGCTAGCGGGGGCCTACGAGCAGTACTTC	CASSFGLAGAYEQYF
TRBV6-2/TRBV6-3	NA	NA	TRBJ1-2	TGTGCCAGCAGTTATACACACAAGCTAGACTATGGCTACACCTTC	CASSYTHKLDYGYTF
TRBV5-6	NA	few	TRBJ2-5	TGTGCCAGCAGCTTGCTGCGCGGCAGGTTTGACCAGTACTTC	CASSLLRGRFDQYF
TRBV28	TRBD1	many	TRBJ2-4	TGTGCCAGCAGTCCTCGGACAGGCGGGCCGTGGCCCAAAAACATTCAGTACTTC	CASSPRTGGPWPKNIQYF
TRBV7-9	NA	NA	TRBJ1-1	TGTGCCAGCAGCCACCCCGCCATTGATGCTTTCTTT	CASSHPAIDAFF
TRBV28	TRBD2	NA	TRBJ2-3	TGTGCCAGCAGTTTATTGTCTAGCGGGAACACAGATACGCAGTATTTT	CASSLLSSGNTDTQYF
TRBV7-8	NA	few	TRBJ2-7	TGTGCCAGCAGCTTAACACGGGTAACCTACGAGCAGTACTTC	CASSLTRVTYEQYF
TRBV20-1	TRBD2	once	TRBJ2-7	TGCAGTGCTAGATTTGTAGGTAGCGGGAACCCCTACGAGCAGTACTTC	CSARFVGSGNPYEQYF
TRBV12-3/TRBV12-4	NA	many	TRBJ1-1	TGTGCCAGCGTCGACCTGAACACTGAAGCTTTCTTT	CASVDLNTEAFF
TRBV30	NA	NA	TRBJ1-2	TGTGCCTGGAGTGTAATGGGGGCCGCTCATGGCTACACCTTC	CAWSVMGAAHGYTF